The entry below describes one T cell receptor (beta chain). What it recognizes is unknown. CD45RO-negative, CCR7-positively selected cells formed the naive CD8 fraction, excluding terminally differentiated effector memory CD45RA+ cells. Profiled with immunoSEQ multiplex PCR; TCRdb holds only in-frame clones, not every one. The data contain about 2.1 million clones, 80% to 95% of them singletons. The data are from a study of shared clonotypes between healthy human individuals. Notes on the study in general: The study found lower generation probabilities in non-shared clonotypes than in those shared by all four donors.

This CDR3 is built from 15 residues. CDR1 SGDLS and CDR2 YYNGEE come from the germline V gene. Trimming pared 4 bases from V and 3 bases from J, leaving 16 bases between. This receptor was obtained from a man aged 18 to 29 in good health. Some clones in this sample may be carry-over from other donors' samples. The sequenced sample consisted of naive CD8+ T cells from PBMCs. The chain combines TRBV9 with TRBJ1-1, with TRBD1 as a possible D gene (5 bases). CDR3 region: CASSPRFGGDTEAFF. For the CDR3, the DNA is TGTGCCAGCAGCCCGCGTTTTGGGGGGGACACTGAAGCTTTCTTT.